These 29 T cell receptor beta chains originate from one sample sequenced in a study of type 1 regulatory T cells. These receptors lack a known antigen. TCRdb recomputed calls from the reads with MiXCR, one row per CDR3 protein. The sample consists of about 68,000 distinct CDR3 sequences, roughly three fifths of them appearing once. What was sequenced was cultured T cells, either the whole culture or a sorted T cell fraction (not recorded which). Subset reported: Tr1-enriched cell product generated in vitro against host alloantigens. The receptors shown here come from a human donor in good health.

V and J are TRBV29-1 and TRBJ2-3, with TRBD1 matching over 9 bases. Germline V gene data show CDR1 as SQVTM and CDR2 as ANQGSEA. This CDR3 spans 14 amino acids. J lost 3 bases, V lost 4 bases, and 5 bases had no gene match. The CDR3 DNA sequence: TGCAGCGTTGGGGACAGGGTTGGGACAGATACGCAGTATTTT. As protein: CSVGDRVGTDTQYF.

The chain couples TRBV5-4 to TRBJ2-1, with D unresolved. The CDR3 spans 14 residues. Germline V CDR1 and CDR2: SGHNT, YYREEE (reference sequence). V shed 4 bases and J shed 8 bases, with 16 bases lying between them. The CDR3 region is CASSNGRVLDEQFF. The CDR3 nucleotides read TGTGCCAGCAGCAATGGCCGGGTACTTGATGAGCAGTTCTTC.

This clonotype has just a few counts. This sequence joins TRBV5-5 and TRBJ2-7; 7 nucleotides line up with TRBD2. The CDR3 extends over 16 amino acids. Trimming removed 2 bases from V and 0 bases from J; junction bases left unmatched: 8. Germline CDR1 is SGHKS and CDR2 is YYEKEE (reference sequence). The CDR3: CASSFGGGRSSYEQYF. In nucleotides, the CDR3 is TGTGCCAGCAGCTTTGGGGGAGGGCGTAGCTCCTACGAGCAGTACTTC.

The chain is built from TRBV29-1 and TRBJ2-7, with TRBD2 as a possible D gene (5 bases). The germline CDR1 and CDR2 sequences are SQVTM and ANQGSEA. The CDR3 consists of 16 residues. V lost 0 bases and J 2 bases, leaving 17 bases between the germline ends. The DNA of the CDR3 is TGCAGCGTTGAAGATCTCGGAGGACTGACCACCTACGAGCAGTACTTC. Protein: CSVEDLGGLTTYEQYF.

The chain is built from TRBV3-1 and TRBJ2-5; TRBD2 matches 8 bases. Losses at the gene ends were 3 bases for V and 4 bases for J; bases not matched to a gene: 1. The CDR3 loop spans 13 amino acids. Germline values: CDR1 LGHDT, CDR2 YNNKEL (reference sequence). The CDR3 nucleotides read TGTGCCAGCAGCCAGCTAGCGGGAGAGACCCAGTACTTC. It specifies CASSQLAGETQYF.

This clonotype was seen more than once but under ten times. V gene TRBV5-1 combines with J gene TRBJ2-7; no reliable D call. Trimming removed 4 bases at V and 6 bases at J, with 8 bases between. This CDR3 contains 11 residues. CDR1 and CDR2 from the germline V gene are SGHRS and YFSETQ. The CDR3 spells CASSARSEQYF. CDR3 coding DNA: TGCGCCAGCAGCGCGAGGTCCGAGCAGTACTTC.

V and J are TRBV6-1 and TRBJ1-2; TRBD1 is a possible D gene (5 bases). The germline gives CDR1 MNHNS, CDR2 SASEGT. Trimming stripped 6 bases from V and 6 bases from J, with 14 bases between. The CDR3 loop spans 13 amino acids. CDR3 nucleotide sequence: TGTGCCAGCAGCGAGGGACGGTTCGATGGCTACACCTTC. Its protein product is CASSEGRFDGYTF.

The CDR3 loop reads CSASDFGTYEQYF. CDR3 nucleotides: TGCAGTGCTAGCGATTTCGGCACCTACGAGCAGTACTTC. This chain links TRBV20-1 with TRBJ2-7; D is unresolved. CDR3 length: 13 residues. V dropped 3 bases and J dropped 2 bases, with 11 bases sitting between them. From germline, CDR1 is DFQATT and CDR2 SNEGSKA (reference sequence).

The V and J genes are TRBV19 and TRBJ2-7, with 7 bases that match TRBD2. Germline lookup yields CDR1 LNHDA and CDR2 SQIVND (reference sequence). This CDR3 is built from 17 residues. V lost 2 bases and J lost 0; bases outside the gene matches: 10. This CDR3 is CASSIPSPSGSSYEQYF. As DNA, the CDR3 is TGTGCCAGTAGTATACCAAGTCCTAGCGGAAGCTCCTACGAGCAGTACTTC.

The V call is TRBV7-2, the J call TRBJ2-1, with D possibly matching TRBD2 (6 bases). Germline CDR1 reads SGHTA; CDR2 reads FQGNSA. The CDR3 has 16 amino acids. Trimming removed 1 base from V and 7 bases from J, with 17 bases in between. Here the CDR3 reads CASSLVGSVGWNEQFF. The DNA for the CDR3 is TGTGCCAGCAGCTTAGTCGGGAGTGTCGGGTGGAATGAGCAGTTCTTC. Supplemented by reference TRBV7-2 and TRBJ2-1, the full variable domain reads GAGVSQSPSNKVTEKGKDVELRCDPISGHTALYWYRQSLGQGLEFLIYFQGNSAPDKSGLPSDRFSAERTGGSVSTLTIQRTQQEDSAVYLCASSLVGSVGWNEQFFGPGTRLTVL.

J is TRBJ1-5 and V is TRBV6-2 or TRBV6-3; no clear D. V was cut by 7 bases and J by 1 base, with 11 bases left in between. Germline CDR1 reads MNHEY; CDR2 reads SVGEGT. The CDR3 loop spans 14 amino acids. The CDR3 DNA follows: TGTGCCAGCACCCCGGGGTGGAGCAATCAGCCCCAGCATTTT. This sequence encodes CASTPGWSNQPQHF.

The rearrangement joins TRBV20-1 to TRBJ2-5, with D unclear. Germline CDR1 reads DFQATT; CDR2 reads SNEGSKA (reference sequence). The CDR3 extends over 11 amino acids. The CDR3 loop reads CTNRPAETQYF. Here the CDR3 DNA reads TGCACAAACCGGCCGGCAGAGACCCAGTACTTC.

The gene calls are TRBV29-1 and TRBJ2-1; D tentatively reads TRBD1 or TRBD2 (5 bases each). The CDR3 has 11 amino acids. The V end was cut by 6 bases, the J end by 10 bases, with 13 bases between. Germline CDR1 reads SQVTM; CDR2 reads ANQGSEA. CDR3 in DNA: TGCAGCGTAGGGGAGCTCGAGGAGCAGTTCTTC. Its translation: CSVGELEEQFF.

The chain couples TRBV27 to TRBJ2-4; a weak D match, TRBD2 (6 bases). Trimming removed 2 bases at V and 2 bases at J, with 7 bases between. Germline V gene lookup returns CDR1 MNHEY and CDR2 SMNVEV (reference sequence). The CDR3 loop spans 14 amino acids. This CDR3 is CASSLRGTKNIQYF. The CDR3 DNA reads TGTGCCAGCAGTTTACGGGGGACCAAAAACATTCAGTACTTC.

V usage is TRBV5-1 and J usage is TRBJ2-7; possible D gene TRBD1, 7 bases. There are 16 residues in the CDR3. CDR1 and CDR2 (germline): SGHRS, YFSETQ. With 0 bases removed from V and 0 bases from J, the gap between germline ends came to 13 bases. CDR3 in amino acids: CASSLGGTVSSYEQYF. For the CDR3, the DNA is TGCGCCAGCAGCTTGGGCGGGACAGTTAGCTCCTACGAGCAGTACTTC.

The rearrangement uses TRBV4-1 and TRBJ2-1; 8 positions agree with TRBD2. V was clipped by 2 bases and J by 4 bases; unmatched bases: 10. The CDR3 is 17 amino acids. Germline CDR1 is MGHRA and CDR2 is YSYEKL. The CDR3 region is CASSQPTGGGGYNEQFF. CDR3 sequence (DNA): TGCGCCAGCAGCCAACCCACCGGGGGGGGCGGATACAATGAGCAGTTCTTC.

This chain connects TRBV9 to TRBJ2-1; D uncertain. Trimming took off 0 bases at V and 9 bases at J, with 7 bases between the two ends. The CDR3 has 12 residues. Looked up from germline, CDR1 is SGDLS and CDR2 is YYNGEE. This chain's CDR3 is CASSVGGTEQFF. DNA of the CDR3: TGTGCCAGCAGCGTAGGAGGTACTGAGCAGTTCTTC.

At least ten counts were recorded for this clonotype. This sequence joins TRBV7-8 and TRBJ1-1; D might be TRBD1 (5 bases). The V gene's germline CDR1 is SGHVS and CDR2 FQNEAQ. The CDR3 runs to 13 residues. V was pared by 5 bases and J by 5 bases, with 12 bases between. CDR3 loop: CASSTRTRTEAFF. The CDR3 DNA reads TGTGCCAGCAGCACCAGGACAAGAACTGAAGCTTTCTTT.

V is TRBV3-1 and J is TRBJ2-1; D may be TRBD2 (5 bases). The CDR3 totals 16 residues. The V gene's germline CDR1 is LGHDT and CDR2 YNNKEL (reference sequence). Trimming stripped 3 bases from V and 2 bases from J, with 14 bases between. The CDR3: CASSHAPGGTYNEQFF. In nucleotides, the CDR3 is TGTGCCAGCAGCCACGCCCCAGGAGGAACCTACAATGAGCAGTTCTTC.

The chain joins TRBV7-2 to TRBJ2-7; 7 bases line up with TRBD1. Germline lookup yields CDR1 SGHTA and CDR2 FQGNSA. The ends lost 3 bases at V and 3 bases at J; junction bases unmatched: 8. The CDR3 length is 15 residues. The CDR3 nucleotides are TGTGCCAGCAGCTTCGGACAGGCCGCGGTCTACGAGCAGTACTTC. It is translated as CASSFGQAAVYEQYF.

V usage is TRBV12-3 or TRBV12-4 and J usage is TRBJ2-1, with 11 bases lining up with TRBD2. The CDR3 spans 17 residues. With V trimmed by 4 bases and J by 9 bases, 14 bases remained unmatched. CDR3 residues: CASSSPRSSGRSGEQFF. The DNA of the CDR3 is TGTGCCAGCAGTTCCCCCAGGTCTAGCGGGAGGTCCGGTGAGCAGTTCTTC.

The chain joins TRBV2 to TRBJ2-7, with D possibly TRBD2 on 5 matching bases. Trimming shortened V by 7 bases and J by 2 bases, and 15 bases separated the two germline ends. Germline assignment: CDR1 SNHLY and CDR2 FYNNEI. The CDR3 contains 14 residues. The CDR3 DNA reads TGTGCCAGCAATGAGGGCTTGATGGCCTACGAGCAGTACTTC. It codes for CASNEGLMAYEQYF.

V and J are TRBV2 and TRBJ2-1; the D gene is possibly TRBD1 (6 bases). Per the germline V gene, CDR1 is SNHLY and CDR2 is FYNNEI. V shed 4 bases and J shed 4 bases, with 26 bases lying between them. The CDR3 totals 19 residues. The CDR3 DNA is TGTGCCAGCAGTGCCCGGGCCGTAATTGGACAGCGCAAATACAATGAGCAGTTCTTC. Translation gives CASSARAVIGQRKYNEQFF. The complete variable domain, with remaining parts taken from reference TRBV2 and TRBJ2-1, reads EPEVTQTPSHQVTQMGQEVILRCVPISNHLYFYWYRQILGQKVEFLVSFYNNEISEKSEIFDDQFSVERPDGSNFTLKIRSTKLEDSAMYFCASSARAVIGQRKYNEQFFGPGTRLTVL.

The chain joins TRBV7-8 to TRBJ2-7; TRBD1 agrees at 10 bases. This CDR3 region has 17 residues. CDR1 is SGHVS and CDR2 is FQNEAQ in the germline V gene. V shed 5 bases and J 6 bases; nucleotides not matched to a gene: 16. The CDR3 loop is CASSPRGGTGASREQYF. DNA for the CDR3: TGTGCCAGCAGCCCCAGGGGCGGGACAGGGGCTTCCCGCGAGCAGTACTTC.

This clonotype was found a few times. The J gene is TRBJ1-2, the V gene TRBV2; D unclear. This CDR3 has 10 amino acids. The V gene lost 4 bases and the J gene lost 7 bases, with 4 bases spanning the gap. CDR1 is SNHLY and CDR2 is FYNNEI in the germline V gene. CDR3 loop: CASSGVGYTF. CDR3 DNA sequence: TGTGCCAGCAGTGGGGTTGGCTACACCTTC.

V and J are TRBV20-1 and TRBJ2-2, with a possible D match to TRBD1 (5 bases). The germline CDR1 and CDR2 sequences are DFQATT and SNEGSKA (reference sequence). The CDR3 sequence is 15 residues long. V was shortened by 6 bases and J by 5 bases, with 19 bases between the two germline ends. CDR3 sequence reads: CSAMAAGRLTGELFF. CDR3 in DNA: TGCAGTGCAATGGCCGCAGGGCGCTTAACCGGGGAGCTGTTTTTT.

The J gene is TRBJ2-1, the V gene TRBV6-6, with D unresolved. Trimming cost V 4 bases and J 3 bases, with 10 bases left between them. Germline V gene lookup returns CDR1 MNHNY and CDR2 SVGAGI (reference sequence). This CDR3 region has 14 residues. The CDR3 is CASSSLGVYNEQFF. The DNA for the CDR3 is TGTGCCAGCAGTTCCCTTGGGGTCTACAATGAGCAGTTCTTC.

The J gene is TRBJ2-1, the V gene TRBV10-3, with TRBD1 identical over 7 bases. The length of the CDR3 is 13 residues. With V trimmed by 6 bases and J by 6 bases, 5 bases remained unmatched. Germline V lookup: CDR1 ENHRY, CDR2 SYGVKD. The CDR3 sequence: CAIRQGLGNEQFF. The CDR3 DNA reads TGTGCCATCAGACAGGGGCTGGGCAATGAGCAGTTCTTC.

The chain is built from TRBV18 and TRBJ2-7, with D tentatively TRBD1 or TRBD2 (6 bases each). V lost 8 bases, J lost 6 bases, and 11 bases lay in between. Germline CDR1 reads KGHSH; CDR2 reads LQKENI. The CDR3 is made up of 11 amino acids. CDR3 DNA sequence: TGTGCCAGCGCCGAGGGGGGCGAGCAGTACTTC. Its translation is CASAEGGEQYF.